Presented here are 6 T cell receptor beta chains from one specimen sequenced in a study of blood T cell repertoires in COVID-19. Profiling relied on immunoSEQ multiplex PCR, and the TCRdb table lists in-frame clones only, not all of them. The sample yields about 100,000 clones, approximately 87% seen once. What was sequenced was peripheral blood. The receptors stem from a human donor in a cohort sampled during active COVID-19.

The chain links TRBV18 to TRBJ1-1; D possibly corresponds to TRBD1 (5 bases). CDR3 length equals 13 residues. Per the germline V gene, CDR1 is KGHSH and CDR2 is LQKENI. V lost 6 bases, J lost 4 bases, and 12 bases lay in between. DNA of the CDR3: TGTGCCAGCTCGTGGGGAAGGGGCACTGAAGCTTTCTTT. Translating gives CASSWGRGTEAFF.

This clone was observed a few times. This chain links TRBV10-3 with TRBJ1-2; TRBD1 is a possible D gene (6 bases). The CDR3 runs to 12 residues. The ends were cut back, 10 bases at V and 1 base at J, with 10 bases in the middle. Germline V gives CDR1 ENHRY, CDR2 SYGVKD. DNA for the CDR3: TGTGCCAGCTCGGACAGTAACTATGGCTACACCTTC. Translating it yields CASSDSNYGYTF.

The chain is built from TRBV9 and TRBJ2-1; 9 bases agree with TRBD2. This CDR3 spans 15 amino acids. V trimming: 3 bases; J trimming: 6 bases; junction bases outside the gene matches: 7. Germline CDR1 reads SGDLS; CDR2 reads YYNGEE. The CDR3 sequence is CASSGSSSGANEQFF. CDR3 sequence (DNA): TGTGCCAGCAGCGGGAGTTCTAGCGGGGCCAATGAGCAGTTCTTC.

The chain joins TRBV18 to TRBJ1-1; D perhaps matches TRBD1 (5 bases). This CDR3 contains 17 residues. Germline lookup yields CDR1 KGHSH and CDR2 LQKENI. V gave up 3 bases and J gave up 6 bases, with 23 bases separating them. CDR3 protein: CASSPTGTGVGRPEAFF. The CDR3 coding sequence is TGTGCCAGCTCACCTACCGGGACGGGGGTCGGTCGCCCTGAAGCTTTCTTT.

In its sample, this clone was seen a few times. The rearrangement links TRBV5-6 to TRBJ1-5; D possibly corresponds to TRBD1 (6 bases). The CDR3 has 17 amino acids. Trimming shortened V by 1 base and J by 3 bases, and 17 bases separated the two germline ends. Germline V gives CDR1 SGHDT, CDR2 YYEEEE. The CDR3 bases are TGTGCCAGCAGCTTGACGTCAGGGGCTACCCTCAATCAGCCCCAGCATTTT. This encodes CASSLTSGATLNQPQHF. The full variable domain, completed using reference TRBV5-6 and TRBJ1-5, is DAGVTQSPTHLIKTRGQQVTLRCSPKSGHDTVSWYQQALGQGPQFIFQYYEEEERQRGNFPDRFSGHQFPNYSSELNVNALLLGDSALYLCASSLTSGATLNQPQHFGDGTRLSIL.

The chain joins TRBV18 to TRBJ1-2; D gene uncertain. CDR1 and CDR2 (germline): KGHSH, LQKENI. V was trimmed by 4 bases and J by 1 base, leaving 4 bases between them. The CDR3 contains 12 residues. The CDR3 DNA is TGTGCCAGCTCACGGCTTAACTATGGCTACACCTTC. Its protein is CASSRLNYGYTF.